The clone carrying this TCR beta chain was counted many times. The antigen is undetermined. Germline-derived CDR1 and CDR2 are SNHLY and FYNNEI. CDR3 length equals 13 residues. V lost 5 bases, J lost 4 bases, and 11 bases lay in between. These data originate in a study of T cells in Graves' hyperthyroidism and ophthalmopathy. General study findings and limits: The model's output predicted ophthalmopathy at a median of 6.5 months prior to onset.

Amplified TCR beta CDR3 regions derived from RNA transcripts. The HTBI primer set served for first-round RT-PCR of the TCR CDR3. TCRdb recomputed calls from the multiplex PCR reads with MiXCR, one row per CDR3 protein. The sample consists of approximately 530,000 distinct CDR3 sequences, 16% of them appearing once. Those patients with uncontrolled infection, other autoimmune disease, pregnancy or lactation were excluded. The material sequenced was blood. V gene TRBV2 combines with J gene TRBJ1-1, with D tentatively TRBD1 (5 bases). The TCR originated in a woman aged 18-30 years with Graves' hyperthyroidism. The CDR3 sequence: CASSQGSRTEAFF. The CDR3 bases are TGTGCCAGCAGTCAGGGCTCGCGCACTGAAGCTTTCTTT.